This T cell receptor (beta chain) is from a study of identical twins. TCRdb reprocessed the 5' RACE reads via MiXCR and lists one record per CDR3 protein. There are 450,000 to 600,000 distinct CDR3 sequences in the sample; around 22% occur only once, and approximately 0.52% lies in the top ten. This clonotype was detected a few times. Its antigen is unknown. Points from the study as a whole: Carriage of fewer insertions was seen in abundant cord blood beta clonotypes, whereas memory repertoires showed none.

The V gene's germline CDR1 is SQVTM and CDR2 ANQGSEA. This CDR3 has 14 residues. Between the trimmed V and J ends, which lost 1 base and 2 bases, there was a span of 9 bases. In addition, the sample was reused for a study of yellow fever vaccine responses in identical twins.

The TCR was taken from a woman aged 18 to 35 in good health. The V and J genes are TRBV29-1 and TRBJ2-1; D possibly corresponds to TRBD1 (6 bases). Sequencing input: CD4+ T cells sorted from blood. The CDR3 nucleotides read TGCAGCGTTGAAGGGACAGTACCCTACAATGAGCAGTTCTTC. It translates to CSVEGTVPYNEQFF.